Below are 26 T cell receptor beta chains sequenced from a single sample in a study of beta chain features in type 1 diabetes (dated by TCRdb to 2017 to 2018). Libraries were made using the immunoSEQ multiplex PCR assay. The High Capacity cDNA Reverse Transcription Kit was used to reverse transcribe all of the isolated RNA, meaning that expressed TCRB transcripts were what got sequenced. TCRdb stores this immuneACCESS table with in-frame sequences only. Part of the clones is absent; in the studies checked, under half of the shortfall reflects unresolved V genes, and no reason is known for the rest. The table for this sample lists some 160,000 clones; 7% to 10% of them were counted only once. The top ten clones comprise 2.3% of the sample. Sequenced input: central memory CD4+ T cells from blood. These receptors were taken from a woman under 30 in good health.

V and J are TRBV5-1 and TRBJ2-1, with 7 nucleotides matching TRBD2. CDR3 length: 14 residues. CDR1 and CDR2 (germline): SGHRS, YFSETQ. The ends lost 0 bases at V and 10 bases at J; junction bases unmatched: 7. CDR3 DNA: TGCGCCAGCAGCTTGGGACTAGCTAAGGGGGAGCAGTTCTTC. Translation gives CASSLGLAKGEQFF. The entire variable domain, with the rest obtained from reference TRBV5-1 and TRBJ2-1, is as follows: KAGVTQTPRYLIKTRGQQVTLSCSPISGHRSVSWYQQTPGQGLQFLFEYFSETQRNKGNFPGRFSGRQFSNSRSEMNVSTLELGDSALYLCASSLGLAKGEQFFGPGTRLTVL.

Only a few counts were recorded for this clone. V and J are TRBV7-9 and TRBJ2-3, with 15 positions matching TRBD2. The CDR3 is 15 amino acids. CDR1 and CDR2 (germline): SEHNR, FQNEAQ (reference sequence). V lost 4 bases to trimming and J lost 4 bases; unmatched junction nucleotides: 0. The CDR3 protein is CASSWTSGGADTQYF. CDR3 DNA: TGTGCCAGCAGCTGGACTAGCGGGGGGGCAGATACGCAGTATTTT.

The rearrangement uses TRBV2 and TRBJ2-7; TRBD1 matches at 9 bases. The CDR3 loop spans 14 amino acids. J lost 6 bases, V lost 5 bases, and 8 bases had no gene match. Germline V gene data show CDR1 as SNHLY and CDR2 as FYNNEI. Here the CDR3 reads CASSWDRETAEQYF. Here the CDR3 DNA reads TGTGCCAGCAGTTGGGACAGGGAAACCGCCGAGCAGTACTTC.

In this sample, this clone turned up many times. This sequence joins TRBV7-9 and TRBJ2-1; 13 bases match TRBD2. This CDR3 is built from 16 residues. Germline CDR1 SEHNR, CDR2 FQNEAQ (reference sequence). The ends lost 4 bases at V and 5 bases at J; junction bases unmatched: 5. For the CDR3, the DNA is TGTGCCAGCAGCTGGGGAACTAGCGGGAGGGACAATGAGCAGTTCTTC. Protein sequence: CASSWGTSGRDNEQFF.

The chain joins TRBV25-1 to TRBJ1-1; D gene ambiguous. The CDR3 loop spans 15 amino acids. V lost 4 bases and J 4 bases, leaving 16 bases between the germline ends. From germline, CDR1 is MGHDK and CDR2 SYGVNS. The CDR3 bases are TGTGCCAGCAGTGCTTCCTGGAAGCGGGCCACTGAAGCTTTCTTT. Protein sequence: CASSASWKRATEAFF.

The chain has TRBV4-2 and TRBJ1-6; perhaps TRBD1 as D (5 bases). CDR3 size: 16 residues. From germline, CDR1 is LGHNA and CDR2 YNFKEQ. V lost 0 bases to trimming and J lost 9 bases, with 15 bases between them. CDR3 nucleotides: TGTGCCAGCAGCCAAGAGCGGTTAGGGGCCGCTTCACCCCTCCACTTT. Amino acid sequence: CASSQERLGAASPLHF.

This clone was counted a few times. This chain uses TRBV6-5 with TRBJ2-5; TRBD1 matches 7 bases. Trimming took 2 bases from V and 5 from J; bases not matched to a gene: 5. The CDR3 extends over 14 amino acids. Germline CDR1 reads MNHEY; CDR2 reads SVGAGI. CDR3 in DNA: TGTGCCAGCAGTTACCCGGGCAGGGGGGAGACCCAGTACTTC. Its translation: CASSYPGRGETQYF.

This clone was found many times. The chain carries TRBV6-5 and TRBJ2-4; D may be TRBD1 (5 bases). V lost 6 bases, J lost 8 bases, and 11 bases lay in between. The CDR3 is made up of 12 amino acids. Germline-derived CDR1 and CDR2 are MNHEY and SVGAGI. The CDR3 spells CASSPSGYIQYF. Written as DNA, the CDR3 is TGTGCCAGCAGCCCATCAGGGTACATTCAGTACTTC.

V usage is TRBV5-1 and J usage is TRBJ2-7; 7 nucleotides agree with TRBD2. The CDR3 is 14 residues long. The V segment lost 5 bases and the J segment 0 bases; nucleotides outside the gene matches: 5. The V gene's germline CDR1 is SGHRS and CDR2 YFSETQ. The CDR3 DNA is TGCGCCAGCAGGCCCGGGACTACCTCCTACGAGCAGTACTTC. Translation gives CASRPGTTSYEQYF.

This clone was seen only a few times. The chain joins TRBV19 to TRBJ1-1; no clear D. Deletions cut 7 bases from V and 5 bases from J, with 8 bases between. The CDR3 sequence is 11 residues long. Germline assignment: CDR1 LNHDA and CDR2 SQIVND (reference sequence). CDR3: CASTLRTEAFF. The CDR3 nucleotides are TGTGCCAGTACTCTAAGAACTGAAGCTTTCTTT.

This chain joins TRBV6-1 and TRBJ1-2, with D perhaps matching TRBD1 (5 bases). Trimming cost V 2 bases and J 5 bases, with 9 bases left between them. Germline CDR1 is MNHNS and CDR2 is SASEGT. This CDR3 has 13 residues. CDR3 nucleotide sequence: TGTGCCAGCAGTGAAAACGGGGGGTATGGCTACACCTTC. The encoded protein is CASSENGGYGYTF.

This clone was detected only a few times. The chain couples TRBV6-5 to TRBJ1-5; 8 nucleotides line up with TRBD1. Germline CDR1 reads MNHEY; CDR2 reads SVGAGI. V trimming: 5 bases; J trimming: 2 bases; junction bases outside the gene matches: 2. The CDR3 has 14 residues. The CDR3 sequence: CASSQTGGNQPQHF. CDR3 in DNA: TGTGCCAGCAGTCAGACAGGGGGCAATCAGCCCCAGCATTTT.

V gene TRBV6-5 combines with J gene TRBJ1-1, with D maybe TRBD1 (5 bases). Germline loops: CDR1 MNHEY, CDR2 SVGAGI. CDR3 length: 15 amino acids. Trimming stripped 0 bases from V and 3 bases from J, with 11 bases between. The CDR3 reads CASSYSKGSHTEAFF. The CDR3 DNA is TGTGCCAGCAGTTACTCGAAGGGGTCTCACACTGAAGCTTTCTTT.

This clone was detected a few times. The chain couples TRBV5-1 to TRBJ1-2; possibly TRBD1 for D (5 bases). Germline values: CDR1 SGHRS, CDR2 YFSETQ. The V end lost 4 bases, the J end lost 0 bases, and 16 bases lay between the germline ends. CDR3 size: 16 residues. CDR3 amino acids: CASSPQQDITNYGYTF. In DNA, the CDR3 is TGCGCCAGCAGCCCCCAGCAGGACATAACTAACTATGGCTACACCTTC.

The genes are TRBV19 and TRBJ2-1; 7 nucleotides align to TRBD2. Losses at the gene ends were 0 bases for V and 6 bases for J; bases not matched to a gene: 8. There are 16 residues in the CDR3. CDR1 and CDR2 (germline): LNHDA, SQIVND (reference sequence). The DNA for the CDR3 is TGTGCCAGTAGTATAGATCGAGCGGGAACCTTCAATGAGCAGTTCTTC. Its protein is CASSIDRAGTFNEQFF. Together with reference TRBV19 and TRBJ2-1, the CDR3 gives the full variable domain: DGGITQSPKYLFRKEGQNVTLSCEQNLNHDAMYWYRQDPGQGLRLIYYSQIVNDFQKGDIAEGYSVSREKKESFPLTVTSAQKNPTAFYLCASSIDRAGTFNEQFFGPGTRLTVL.

This clone was seen a few times. The chain links TRBV6-6 to TRBJ2-5; weak D call: TRBD2 (5 bases). V was shortened by 5 bases and J by 3 bases, with 13 bases between the two germline ends. CDR1 and CDR2 from the germline V gene are MNHNY and SVGAGI (reference sequence). This CDR3 has 14 residues. CDR3 in DNA: TGTGCCAGCAGTCCCCGTTCGGGGAAAGAGACCCAGTACTTC. Encoded protein: CASSPRSGKETQYF.

This clone was seen more than once but under ten times. The chain joins TRBV5-1 to TRBJ2-1; 12 bases align to TRBD2. The ends lost 5 bases at V and 9 bases at J; junction bases unmatched: 9. CDR1 and CDR2 from the germline V gene are SGHRS and YFSETQ. The CDR3 length is 15 residues. The CDR3 is CASSSIPGLAGEQFF. CDR3 in DNA: TGCGCCAGCAGTTCTATACCGGGACTAGCGGGTGAGCAGTTCTTC. The variable domain in full, with the rest retrieved from reference TRBV5-1 and TRBJ2-1, is KAGVTQTPRYLIKTRGQQVTLSCSPISGHRSVSWYQQTPGQGLQFLFEYFSETQRNKGNFPGRFSGRQFSNSRSEMNVSTLELGDSALYLCASSSIPGLAGEQFFGPGTRLTVL.

The CDR3 sequence is CASSLYLVSSYNEQFF. CDR3 coding DNA: TGTGCCAGCAGCTTGTATTTGGTGAGCTCCTACAATGAGCAGTTCTTC. The chain joins TRBV5-4 to TRBJ2-1; D not resolved. The CDR3 length is 16 residues. CDR1 and CDR2 (germline): SGHNT, YYREEE (reference sequence). V was clipped by 1 base and J by 0 bases, with 11 bases between them.

The chain uses TRBV9 and TRBJ1-5, with D unclear. CDR3 length equals 14 residues. Germline CDR1 SGDLS, CDR2 YYNGEE. Between the trimmed V and J ends, which lost 2 bases and 6 bases, there was a span of 12 bases. The CDR3 DNA reads as TGTGCCAGCAGCGTGACTCCCGGAGTTCAGCCCCAGCATTTT. Its protein is CASSVTPGVQPQHF.

The V call is TRBV4-2, the J call TRBJ2-3, with 10 bases fitting TRBD2. This CDR3 spans 17 amino acids. Germline assignment: CDR1 LGHNA and CDR2 YNFKEQ. Germline trimming cut 0 bases from V and 6 bases from J; bases unmatched to any gene: 9. Here the CDR3 DNA reads TGTGCCAGCAGCCAAGAGGGGACTAGCGCCGATGAGGATACGCAGTATTTT. Protein sequence: CASSQEGTSADEDTQYF.

This clone was counted between two and nine times. The rearrangement links TRBV14 to TRBJ2-4; TRBD2 might be the D (5 bases). Trimming cost V 2 bases and J 8 bases, with 7 bases left between them. The CDR3 consists of 12 residues. Germline values: CDR1 SGHDN, CDR2 FVKESK. Here the CDR3 DNA reads TGTGCCAGCAGCCAATCGGGGTACATTCAGTACTTC. It translates to CASSQSGYIQYF.

The gene calls are TRBV4-1 and TRBJ2-7, with 8 bases aligning to TRBD1. CDR1 is MGHRA and CDR2 is YSYEKL in the germline V gene. V lost 4 bases to trimming and J lost 0 bases; unmatched junction nucleotides: 5. The CDR3 length is 15 residues. In DNA form, the CDR3 reads TGCGCCAGCAGCCGGACAGGGTACAGCTCCTACGAGCAGTACTTC. Translated, it gives CASSRTGYSSYEQYF.

The J gene is TRBJ2-1, the V gene TRBV18, with 7 positions matching TRBD2. The CDR3 has 17 amino acids. The germline CDR1 and CDR2 sequences are KGHSH and LQKENI. The junction had 14 bases not matched to a gene; V was cut back by 3 bases and J by 6 bases. In nucleotides, the CDR3 is TGTGCCAGCTCACCCTCCAGCGGGGCACACCTGGGCAATGAGCAGTTCTTC. Translated: CASSPSSGAHLGNEQFF.

The genes are TRBV7-9 and TRBJ1-1, with 8 bases fitting TRBD1. This CDR3 region has 13 residues. J was trimmed by 10 bases and V by 2 bases; bases with no gene match: 6. The germline gives CDR1 SEHNR, CDR2 FQNEAQ (reference sequence). The CDR3 DNA sequence: TGTGCCAGCAGCTTATCACAGGGGGATACAGCTTTCTTT. Translation: CASSLSQGDTAFF.

This clone has just a few counts. The chain has TRBV9 and TRBJ2-3; D may be TRBD1 (5 bases). The CDR3 consists of 16 residues. Germline values: CDR1 SGDLS, CDR2 YYNGEE. Trimming cost V 3 bases and J 0 bases, with 14 bases left between them. For the CDR3, the DNA is TGTGCCAGCAGCGCCGCAGGGCACCCTAGCACAGATACGCAGTATTTT. This sequence encodes CASSAAGHPSTDTQYF.

This clone was observed a handful of times. The V call is TRBV14, the J call TRBJ2-1, with a possible D match to TRBD1 (5 bases). The CDR3 sequence is 13 residues long. V shed 4 bases and J shed 5 bases, with 9 bases lying between them. The germline V gene has CDR1 SGHDN and CDR2 FVKESK. The CDR3 sequence: CASSRGYNNEQFF. The CDR3 coding sequence is TGTGCCAGCAGCCGGGGCTACAACAATGAGCAGTTCTTC.